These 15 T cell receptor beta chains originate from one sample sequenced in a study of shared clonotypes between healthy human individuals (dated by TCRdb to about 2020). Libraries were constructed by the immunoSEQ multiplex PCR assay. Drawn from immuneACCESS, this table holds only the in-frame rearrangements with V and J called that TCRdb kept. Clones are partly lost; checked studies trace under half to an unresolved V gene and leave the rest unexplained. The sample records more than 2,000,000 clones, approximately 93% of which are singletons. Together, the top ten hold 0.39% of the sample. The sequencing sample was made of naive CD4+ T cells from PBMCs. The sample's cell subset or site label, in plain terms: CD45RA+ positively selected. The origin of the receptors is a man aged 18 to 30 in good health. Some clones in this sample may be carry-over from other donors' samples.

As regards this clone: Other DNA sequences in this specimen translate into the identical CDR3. The DNA of the CDR3 is TGTGCCAGCAGCCAAGAGGGAAGCTCCTACAATGAGCAGTTCTTC. Translated, it gives CASSQEGSSYNEQFF. The chain uses TRBV4-2 and TRBJ2-1; D gene uncertain. The CDR3 spans 15 residues. Trimming left V 0 bases short and J 0 bases short, with 6 bases between. CDR1 is LGHNA, CDR2 YNFKEQ, per germline.

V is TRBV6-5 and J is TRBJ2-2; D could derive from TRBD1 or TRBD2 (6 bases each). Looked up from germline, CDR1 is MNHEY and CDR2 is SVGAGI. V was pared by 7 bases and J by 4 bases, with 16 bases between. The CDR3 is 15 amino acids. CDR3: CASTERGLSTGELFF. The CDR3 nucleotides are TGTGCCAGCACCGAACGGGGGCTTAGCACCGGGGAGCTGTTTTTT.

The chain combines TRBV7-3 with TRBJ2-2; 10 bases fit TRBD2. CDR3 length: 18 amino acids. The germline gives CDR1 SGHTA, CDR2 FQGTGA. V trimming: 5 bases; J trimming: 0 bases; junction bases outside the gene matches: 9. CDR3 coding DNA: TGTGCCAGCAGCCGAAGACCGGGACTAGCGACGAACACCGGGGAGCTGTTTTTT. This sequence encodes CASSRRPGLATNTGELFF. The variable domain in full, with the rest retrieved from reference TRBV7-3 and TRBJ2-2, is GAGVSQTPSNKVTEKGKYVELRCDPISGHTALYWYRQSLGQGPEFLIYFQGTGAADDSGLPNDRFFAVRPEGSVSTLKIQRTERGDSAVYLCASSRRPGLATNTGELFFGEGSRLTVL.

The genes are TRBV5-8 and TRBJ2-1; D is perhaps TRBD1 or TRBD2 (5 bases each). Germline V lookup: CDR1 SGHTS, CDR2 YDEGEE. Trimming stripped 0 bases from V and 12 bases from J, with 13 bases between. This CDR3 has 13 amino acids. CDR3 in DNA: TGTGCCAGCAGCTTGGGATCGAGGGGCGGGCAGTTCTTC. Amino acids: CASSLGSRGGQFF.

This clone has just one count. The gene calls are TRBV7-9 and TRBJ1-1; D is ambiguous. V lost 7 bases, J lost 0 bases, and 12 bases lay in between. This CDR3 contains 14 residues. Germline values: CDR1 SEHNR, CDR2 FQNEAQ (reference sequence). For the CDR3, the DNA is TGTGCCAGCATCCCTACAGAAATGAACACTGAAGCTTTCTTT. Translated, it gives CASIPTEMNTEAFF.

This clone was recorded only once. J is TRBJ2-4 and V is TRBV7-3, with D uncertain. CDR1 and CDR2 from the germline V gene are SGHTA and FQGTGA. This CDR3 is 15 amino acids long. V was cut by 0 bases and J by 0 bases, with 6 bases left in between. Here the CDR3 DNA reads TGTGCCAGCAGCTTAACGATCGCAGCCAAAAACATTCAGTACTTC. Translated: CASSLTIAAKNIQYF.

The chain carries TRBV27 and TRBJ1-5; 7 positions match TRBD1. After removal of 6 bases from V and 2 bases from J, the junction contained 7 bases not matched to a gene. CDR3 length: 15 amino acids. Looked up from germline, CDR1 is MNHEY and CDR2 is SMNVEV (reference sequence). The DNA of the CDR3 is TGTGCCAGCAGACGGACAGGACTGGGCAATCAGCCCCAGCATTTT. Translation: CASRRTGLGNQPQHF.

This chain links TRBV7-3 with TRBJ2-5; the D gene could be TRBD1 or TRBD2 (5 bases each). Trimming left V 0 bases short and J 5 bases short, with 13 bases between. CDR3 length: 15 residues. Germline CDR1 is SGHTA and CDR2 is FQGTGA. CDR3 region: CASSLTGGGSETQYF. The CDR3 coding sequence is TGTGCCAGCAGCTTAACGGGTGGGGGATCGGAGACCCAGTACTTC.

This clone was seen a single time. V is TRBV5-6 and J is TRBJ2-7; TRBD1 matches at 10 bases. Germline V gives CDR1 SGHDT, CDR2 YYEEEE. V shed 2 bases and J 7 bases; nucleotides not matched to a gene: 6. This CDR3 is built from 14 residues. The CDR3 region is CASSFRQGASEQYF. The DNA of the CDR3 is TGTGCCAGCAGCTTTCGACAGGGGGCTTCGGAGCAGTACTTC.

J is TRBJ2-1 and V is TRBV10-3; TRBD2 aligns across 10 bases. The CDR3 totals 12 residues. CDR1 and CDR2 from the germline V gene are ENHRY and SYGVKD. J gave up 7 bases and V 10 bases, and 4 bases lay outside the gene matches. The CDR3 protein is CARGLARNEQFF. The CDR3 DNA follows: TGTGCCAGGGGACTAGCGAGGAATGAGCAGTTCTTC.

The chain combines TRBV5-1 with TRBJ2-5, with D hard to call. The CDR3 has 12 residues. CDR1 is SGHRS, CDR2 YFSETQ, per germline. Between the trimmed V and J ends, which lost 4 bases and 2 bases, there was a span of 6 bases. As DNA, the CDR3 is TGCGCCAGCAGCCCCTTACAAGAGACCCAGTACTTC. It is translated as CASSPLQETQYF.

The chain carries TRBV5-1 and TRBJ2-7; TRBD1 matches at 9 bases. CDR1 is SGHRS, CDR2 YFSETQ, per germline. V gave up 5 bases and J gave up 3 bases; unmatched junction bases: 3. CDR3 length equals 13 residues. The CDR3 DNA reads TGCGCCAGCAGGAAGGACAGGGGCTACGAGCAGTACTTC. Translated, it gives CASRKDRGYEQYF. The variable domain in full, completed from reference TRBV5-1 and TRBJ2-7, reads KAGVTQTPRYLIKTRGQQVTLSCSPISGHRSVSWYQQTPGQGLQFLFEYFSETQRNKGNFPGRFSGRQFSNSRSEMNVSTLELGDSALYLCASRKDRGYEQYFGPGTRLTVT.

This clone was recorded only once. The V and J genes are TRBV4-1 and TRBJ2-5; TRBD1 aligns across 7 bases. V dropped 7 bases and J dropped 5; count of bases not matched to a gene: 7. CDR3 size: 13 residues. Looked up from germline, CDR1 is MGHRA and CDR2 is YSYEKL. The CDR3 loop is CASKGQARETQYF. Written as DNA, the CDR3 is TGCGCCAGCAAAGGACAGGCCAGGGAGACCCAGTACTTC.

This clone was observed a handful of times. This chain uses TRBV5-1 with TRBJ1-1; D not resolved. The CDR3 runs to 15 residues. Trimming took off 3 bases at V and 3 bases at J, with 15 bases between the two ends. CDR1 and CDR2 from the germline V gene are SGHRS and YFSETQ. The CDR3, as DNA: TGCGCCAGCAGCTCTTCCTTACGGAGTTACACTGAAGCTTTCTTT. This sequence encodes CASSSSLRSYTEAFF.

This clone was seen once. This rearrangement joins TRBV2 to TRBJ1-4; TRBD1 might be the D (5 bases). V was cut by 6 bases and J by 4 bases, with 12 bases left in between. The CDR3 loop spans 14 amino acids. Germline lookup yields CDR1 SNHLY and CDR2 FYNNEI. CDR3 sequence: CASREGFGNEKLFF. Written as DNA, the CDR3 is TGTGCCAGCAGGGAGGGGTTTGGTAATGAAAAACTGTTTTTT.